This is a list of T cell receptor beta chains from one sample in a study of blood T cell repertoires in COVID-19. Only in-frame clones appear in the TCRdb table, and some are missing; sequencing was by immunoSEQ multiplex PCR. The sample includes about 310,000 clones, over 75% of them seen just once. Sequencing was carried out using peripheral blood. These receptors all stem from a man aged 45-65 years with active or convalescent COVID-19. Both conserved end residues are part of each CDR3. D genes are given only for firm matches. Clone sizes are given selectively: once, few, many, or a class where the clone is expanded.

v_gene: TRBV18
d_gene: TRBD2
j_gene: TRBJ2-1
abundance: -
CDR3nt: TGTGCCAGCTCACCGATCGGGAGGACTAGCGGCGGCAATGAGCAGTTCTTC
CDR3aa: CASSPIGRTSGGNEQFF

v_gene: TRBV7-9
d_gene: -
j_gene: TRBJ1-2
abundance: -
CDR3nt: TGTGCCAGCAGCCCACCGGGACATGACGGCTACACCTTC
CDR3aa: CASSPPGHDGYTF

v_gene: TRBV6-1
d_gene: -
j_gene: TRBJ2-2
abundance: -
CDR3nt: TGTGCCAGCAGTGACCGACTAGGCACCGGGGAGCTGTTTTTT
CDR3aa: CASSDRLGTGELFF

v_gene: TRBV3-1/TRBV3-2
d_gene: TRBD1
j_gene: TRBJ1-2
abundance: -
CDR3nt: TGTGCCAGCAGCCCCTTAGGGACAGGGGCCTATGGCTACACCTTC
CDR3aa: CASSPLGTGAYGYTF

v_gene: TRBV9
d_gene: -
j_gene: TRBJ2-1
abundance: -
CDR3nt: TGTGCCAGCAGCGTAGCGGGGGACTCCTACAATGAGCAGTTCTTC
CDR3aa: CASSVAGDSYNEQFF

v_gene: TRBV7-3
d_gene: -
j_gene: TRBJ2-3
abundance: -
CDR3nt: TGTGCCAGCAGCTTCGGTGGGGCCCGGACAGATACGCAGTATTTT
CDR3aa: CASSFGGARTDTQYF

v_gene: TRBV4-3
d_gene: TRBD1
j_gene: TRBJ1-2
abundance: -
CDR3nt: TGCGCCAGCAGCCGCAGACAGGGTGCAGACTATGGCTACACCTTC
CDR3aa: CASSRRQGADYGYTF

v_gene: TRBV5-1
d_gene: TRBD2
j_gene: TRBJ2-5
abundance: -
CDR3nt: TGCGCCAGCAGCTTGGGGGGGTCTAGCGGTCAAGAGACCCAGTACTTC
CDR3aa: CASSLGGSSGQETQYF

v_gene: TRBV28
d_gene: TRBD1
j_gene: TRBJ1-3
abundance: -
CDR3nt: TGTGCCAGCAGTACCAGATTAAGGCCCAGACAGGGCAATGACTCTGGAAACACCATATATTTT
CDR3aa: CASSTRLRPRQGNDSGNTIYF

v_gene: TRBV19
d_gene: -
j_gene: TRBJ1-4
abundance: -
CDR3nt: TGTGCCAGTAGTATGGGAGAATGGAATGAAAAACTGTTTTTT
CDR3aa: CASSMGEWNEKLFF

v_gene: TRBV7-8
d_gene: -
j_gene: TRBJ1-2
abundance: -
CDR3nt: TGTGCCAGCAGCTTAGAAGGTTACCGGGACTATGGCTACACCTTC
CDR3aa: CASSLEGYRDYGYTF

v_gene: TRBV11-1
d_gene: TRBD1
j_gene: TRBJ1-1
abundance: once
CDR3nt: TGTGCCAGCAGCGCTAGACAGGGAGTGGGTTCCACTGAAGCTTTCTTT
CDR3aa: CASSARQGVGSTEAFF

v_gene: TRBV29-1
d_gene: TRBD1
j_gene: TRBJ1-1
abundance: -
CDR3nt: TGCAGCGTTGACCCAAGGCCGACAGGGGGCTTCACTGAAGCTTTCTTT
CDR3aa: CSVDPRPTGGFTEAFF

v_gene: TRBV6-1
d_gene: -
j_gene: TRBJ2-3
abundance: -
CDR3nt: TGTGCCAGCAGTGAAGGTGGGCTGTACCTAGATACGCAGTATTTT
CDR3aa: CASSEGGLYLDTQYF

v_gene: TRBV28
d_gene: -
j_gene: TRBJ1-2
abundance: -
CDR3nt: TGTGCCAGCAGTTTTCGGGTGGGAGGGTATGGCTACACCTTC
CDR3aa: CASSFRVGGYGYTF

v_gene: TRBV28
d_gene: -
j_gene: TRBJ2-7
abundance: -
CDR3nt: TGTGCCAGCAGTATTAATAAGGGGGGGGCTTACTACGAGCAGTACTTC
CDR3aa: CASSINKGGAYYEQYF

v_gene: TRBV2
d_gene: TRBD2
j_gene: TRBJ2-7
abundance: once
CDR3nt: TGTGCCAGCAGGGCCCAGGGACTAGCTTCCTACGAGCAGTACTTC
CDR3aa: CASRAQGLASYEQYF

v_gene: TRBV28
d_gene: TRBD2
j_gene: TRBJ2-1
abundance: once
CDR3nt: TGTGCCAGCCTTATAGCGGGTAGGGTTCCTTCCTACAATGAGCAGTTCTTC
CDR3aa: CASLIAGRVPSYNEQFF

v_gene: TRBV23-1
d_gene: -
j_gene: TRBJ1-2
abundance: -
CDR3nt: TGCGCCAGCAGCCCCCGAACTCAGAAAGGGGTGAACTATGGCTACACCTTC
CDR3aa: CASSPRTQKGVNYGYTF

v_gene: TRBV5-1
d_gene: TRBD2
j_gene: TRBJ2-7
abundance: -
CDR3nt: TGCGCCAGCACCCCTGATAGCGGGAGGGCCTCAGGTGTCAACTACGAGCAGTACTTC
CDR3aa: CASTPDSGRASGVNYEQYF

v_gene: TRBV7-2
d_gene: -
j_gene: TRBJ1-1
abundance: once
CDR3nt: TGTGCCAGCAGCCGAGAGCAGCGGGCCCCAGCTTTCTTT
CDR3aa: CASSREQRAPAFF

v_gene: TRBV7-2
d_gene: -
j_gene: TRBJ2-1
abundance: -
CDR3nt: TGTGCCAGCAGCTTACAGGCGGGACTCTTATACAATGAGCAGTTCTTC
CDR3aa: CASSLQAGLLYNEQFF

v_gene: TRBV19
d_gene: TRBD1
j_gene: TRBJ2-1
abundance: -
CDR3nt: TGTGCCAGTAGTCCTGGGACAGGGGGCCCCTACAATGAGCAGTTCTTC
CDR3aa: CASSPGTGGPYNEQFF

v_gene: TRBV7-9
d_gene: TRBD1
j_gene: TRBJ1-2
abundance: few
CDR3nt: TGTGCCAGCGACAGGGAGAACTATGGCTACACCTTC
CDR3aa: CASDRENYGYTF

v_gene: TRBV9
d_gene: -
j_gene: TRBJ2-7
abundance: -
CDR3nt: TGTGCCAGCAGCGAGGACAATACCTACGAGCAGTACTTC
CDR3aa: CASSEDNTYEQYF

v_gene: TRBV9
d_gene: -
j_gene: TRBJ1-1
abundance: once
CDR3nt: TGTGCCAGCAGCGCCCGGGACTCAACCGCTGCTTTCTTT
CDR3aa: CASSARDSTAAFF

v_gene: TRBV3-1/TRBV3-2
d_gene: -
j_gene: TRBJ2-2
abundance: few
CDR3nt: TGTGCCAGCAGCCCCCGTGACAGAAACACCGGGGAGCTGTTTTTT
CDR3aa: CASSPRDRNTGELFF

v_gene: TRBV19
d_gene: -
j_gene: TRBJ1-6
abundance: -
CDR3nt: TGTGCCAGTAACTCTTTGACCGGGGGGGAAAATTCACCCCTCCACTTT
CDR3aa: CASNSLTGGENSPLHF

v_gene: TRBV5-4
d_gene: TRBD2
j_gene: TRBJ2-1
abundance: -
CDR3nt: TGTGCCAGCAGGGGACTAGGCAATGAGCAGTTCTTC
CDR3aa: CASRGLGNEQFF

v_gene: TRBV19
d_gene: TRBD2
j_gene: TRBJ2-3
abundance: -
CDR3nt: TGTGCCAGTAGGGGCCTAGCGGGAGCGGCAGATACGCAGTATTTT
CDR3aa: CASRGLAGAADTQYF

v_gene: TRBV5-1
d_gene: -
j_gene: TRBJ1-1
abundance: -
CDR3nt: TGCGCCAGCAGCCCCTCACAAACACAGAACACTGAAGCTTTCTTT
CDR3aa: CASSPSQTQNTEAFF

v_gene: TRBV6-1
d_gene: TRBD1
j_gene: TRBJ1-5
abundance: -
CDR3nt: TGTGCCAGCAGTGAATCACAGGGGGCATTTCAGCCCCAGCATTTT
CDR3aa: CASSESQGAFQPQHF

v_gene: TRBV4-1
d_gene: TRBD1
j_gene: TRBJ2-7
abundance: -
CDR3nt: TGCGCCAGCAGCCAACAACAGGGGCCATCCTACGAGCAGTACTTC
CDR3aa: CASSQQQGPSYEQYF

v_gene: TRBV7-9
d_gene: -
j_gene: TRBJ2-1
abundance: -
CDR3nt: TGTGCCAGCAGCTTGGACGGAGGCCCCTCCTACAATGAGCAGTTCTTC
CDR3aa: CASSLDGGPSYNEQFF

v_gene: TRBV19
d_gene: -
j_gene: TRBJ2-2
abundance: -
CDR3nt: TGTGCCAGTAGAGTCGGTGGGGCCGCGAACACCGGGGAGCTGTTTTTT
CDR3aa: CASRVGGAANTGELFF